The sequence of this T cell receptor (beta chain) was determined in a study of T-cell memory formation after mild COVID-19. General observations from the study: Chiefly within CM and EM were the contracting CD4+ clones; CD8+ ones were within EMRA. Some clones that responded turned up in pre-infection memory, which suggests that cross-reactive memory joined in.

In regard to this clonotype: Its cognate antigen is unknown.

5'RACE with constant-segment primers built TCRalpha and TCRbeta cDNA libraries with UMIs. TCRdb ran MiXCR on the 5' RACE reads and lists one entry per CDR3 protein. Among approximately 300,000 distinct CDR3 sequences listed, less than 20% were seen once. CDR1 LGHDT and CDR2 YNNKEL come from the germline V gene (reference sequence). This CDR3 is built from 12 residues. Trimming left V 2 bases short and J 9 bases short, with 8 bases between. The clonotype was recovered from a man aged 18 to 35 who had mild COVID-19 (a few samples of this study predate the infection). Cell type and time point are not known. The chain joins TRBV3-1 to TRBJ2-1; D is uncertain. Input material: PBMCs or a T cell subset sorted from them (not recorded which). The CDR3 DNA reads as TGTGCCAGCAGCCAACGCTCGGGTGAGCAGTTCTTC. It encodes CASSQRSGEQFF.